The T cell receptor beta chain described here comes from a study of OX40 agonist ivuxolimab in advanced cancers. Study information: The patients received ivuxolimab by intravenous route every 2 weeks at 0.01 to 10 mg/kg. Dose-escalation patients were diagnosed with hepatocellular carcinoma, melanoma, renal cell cancer or head and neck cancer.

TCRdb keeps only in-frame clones here, not all; method: immunoSEQ multiplex PCR. Of about 80,000 clones listed, just over 90% are singletons. On this clone: Antigen: not known.

The CDR3 runs 14 residues. The germline V gene encodes CDR1 SGHTA and CDR2 FQGTGA. The V end was cut by 2 bases, the J end by 7 bases, with 12 bases between. Study findings and constraints: Partial responders at 0.1-3.0 mg/kg had among the lowest clonal expansion. Circulating CD4+ and CD8+ T cells showed clonal expansion by week 6 at 0.1 to 3.0 mg/kg.

The material was CD4+ or CD8+ T cells sorted from blood, obtained in a trial of the OX40 agonist ivuxolimab. This clonotype originated in an adult with an advanced solid tumor such as melanoma, head and neck, liver or kidney cancer. The chain couples TRBV7-3 to TRBJ2-1, with D perhaps matching TRBD2 (5 bases). The CDR3 region is CASSLAGWANEQFF. CDR3 DNA sequence: TGTGCCAGCAGCTTAGCGGGTTGGGCAAATGAGCAGTTCTTC.